A few counts support the clone carrying this T cell receptor (beta chain). Its antigen remains unidentified. Investigators isolated RNA and reverse transcribed it into cDNA to act as the sequencing template. Some clones are missing from TCRdb's copy, which holds only in-frame ones; the method was immunoSEQ multiplex PCR. The sample yields 180,000 or so clones, about 47% seen once. The data were obtained in a study of CD8+ T cells in alopecia areata. Study summary: A 6-month period off drug followed tofacitinib, which lasted 6 to 18 months. Scoring of severity for treated patients was based on percentage of affected scalp area.

Trimming shortened V by 3 bases and J by 0 bases, and 8 bases separated the two germline ends. The V gene's germline CDR1 is GTSNPN and CDR2 SVGIG (reference sequence). This CDR3 has 13 residues. Treatment in this sample: oral pan-JAK inhibitor, 5-10 mg twice daily. Whole-study findings and limits: Under tofacitinib, fewer expanded CD8+ clones appeared among the top 100 scalp clones. Any link of baseline CD8+ expansion to response, resting on one nonresponder, remains uncertain.

This specimen was CD8+ T cells sorted from blood, taken around week 54, from a patient treated with tofacitinib. The sequence came from a human donor with alopecia areata. The rearrangement uses TRBV30 and TRBJ1-1; no reliable D call. The CDR3 is CAWRAEVNTEAFF. The CDR3 DNA reads TGTGCCTGGAGGGCAGAGGTGAACACTGAAGCTTTCTTT. Combining the CDR3 with reference TRBV30 and TRBJ1-1 gives the whole variable domain SQTIHQWPATLVQPVGSPLSLECTVEGTSNPNLYWYRQAAGRGLQLLFYSVGIGQISSEVPQNLSASRPQDRQFILSSKKLLLSDSGFYLCAWRAEVNTEAFFGQGTRLTVV.